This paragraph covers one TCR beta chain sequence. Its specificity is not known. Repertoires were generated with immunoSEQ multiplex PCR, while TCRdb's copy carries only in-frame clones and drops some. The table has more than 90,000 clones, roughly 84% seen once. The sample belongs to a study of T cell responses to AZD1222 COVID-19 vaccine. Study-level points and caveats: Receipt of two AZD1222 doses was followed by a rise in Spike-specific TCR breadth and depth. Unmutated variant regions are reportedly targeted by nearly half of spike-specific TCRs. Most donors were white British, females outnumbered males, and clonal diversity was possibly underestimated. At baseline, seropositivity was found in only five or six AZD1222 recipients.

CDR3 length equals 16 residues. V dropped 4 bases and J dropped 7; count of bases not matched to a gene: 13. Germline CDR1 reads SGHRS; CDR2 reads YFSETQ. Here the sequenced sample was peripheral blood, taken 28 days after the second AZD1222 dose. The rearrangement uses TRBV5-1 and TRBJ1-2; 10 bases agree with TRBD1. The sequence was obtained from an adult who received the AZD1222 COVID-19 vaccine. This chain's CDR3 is CASSTTTGTGVGGYTF. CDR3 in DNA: TGCGCCAGCAGCACGACTACCGGGACAGGGGTAGGTGGCTACACCTTC.